The 20 T cell receptor beta chains in this list originate from one sample, sequenced in a study of CD8 T cells in ankylosing spondylitis. Study results and limitations: Characteristic of ankylosing spondylitis blood, it appeared, was a TCR beta motif comprising several highly homologous variants.

From the 5' RACE reads, TCRdb called clonotypes with MiXCR, one entry per CDR3 protein. The table records more than 600,000 distinct CDR3 sequences, around 19% of them present only once. No antigen is known for these receptors. The specimen was blood, either unsorted or a sorted T cell fraction (not recorded which). These receptors were collected from a male donor with ankylosing spondylitis.

This clonotype was detected a few times. V gene TRBV20-1 combines with J gene TRBJ2-7; the D call may be TRBD1 or TRBD2 (5 bases each). V was clipped by 7 bases and J by 0 bases, with 22 bases between them. Germline CDR1 reads DFQATT; CDR2 reads SNEGSKA (reference sequence). CDR3 length equals 16 residues. CDR3 coding DNA: TGCAGTGTACCTTTTATTTTGGGGGAGAGCTCCTACGAGCAGTACTTC. Its protein is CSVPFILGESSYEQYF.

The chain uses TRBV18 and TRBJ1-4; unclear D gene. Trimming removed 3 bases from V and 11 bases from J, with 10 bases in between. Germline values: CDR1 KGHSH, CDR2 LQKENI. CDR3 length equals 12 residues. DNA of the CDR3: TGTGCCAGCTCACCTCCAGTGGGGAAACTGTTTTTT. It translates to CASSPPVGKLFF.

The gene calls are TRBV7-2 and TRBJ2-3; D is perhaps TRBD2 (6 bases). CDR1 is SGHTA, CDR2 FQGNSA, per germline. The V end lost 5 bases, the J end lost 0 bases, and 18 bases lay between the germline ends. The CDR3 is 17 residues long. The DNA of the CDR3 is TGTGCCAGCAGCCCCCTCCCAGCCGGGACTAGCACAGATACGCAGTATTTT. It translates to CASSPLPAGTSTDTQYF. The entire variable domain, with the rest obtained from reference TRBV7-2 and TRBJ2-3, is as follows: GAGVSQSPSNKVTEKGKDVELRCDPISGHTALYWYRQSLGQGLEFLIYFQGNSAPDKSGLPSDRFSAERTGGSVSTLTIQRTQQEDSAVYLCASSPLPAGTSTDTQYFGPGTRLTVL.

The J gene is TRBJ2-1, the V gene TRBV24-1, with 9 bases identical to TRBD2. J was trimmed by 7 bases and V by 5 bases; bases with no gene match: 5. Germline lookup yields CDR1 KGHDR and CDR2 SFDVKD. This CDR3 has 14 amino acids. The CDR3, as DNA: TGTGCCACCAGTGTAGCGGGAGTAAAGAATGAGCAGTTCTTC. Translating it yields CATSVAGVKNEQFF.

In its sample, this clonotype was seen a few times. The V call is TRBV2, the J call TRBJ2-1, with TRBD1 matching 10 bases. V lost 5 bases to trimming and J lost 5 bases; unmatched junction nucleotides: 3. This CDR3 comprises 14 residues. Germline V gene sequence: CDR1 SNHLY, CDR2 FYNNEI. Here the CDR3 reads CASSRDRGNNEQFF. CDR3 DNA sequence: TGTGCCAGCAGTCGGGACAGGGGTAACAATGAGCAGTTCTTC.

This clonotype has only a few counts. V is TRBV20-1 and J is TRBJ1-2; D is possibly TRBD1 (6 bases). This CDR3 spans 17 amino acids. CDR1 and CDR2 (germline): DFQATT, SNEGSKA (reference sequence). Trimming cost V 0 bases and J 0 bases, with 17 bases left between them. The CDR3 is CSARDGGSLRANYGYTF. Written as DNA, the CDR3 is TGCAGTGCTAGAGATGGGGGCAGCCTTAGAGCTAACTATGGCTACACCTTC.

This clonotype has a handful of counts. CDR3 nucleotides: TGTGCCAGCGGGGGACAGGGTTGGGAAAAACTGTTTTTT. Translated: CASGGQGWEKLFF. The V and J genes are TRBV27 and TRBJ1-4, with TRBD1 matching over 9 bases. CDR1 MNHEY and CDR2 SMNVEV come from the germline V gene (reference sequence). Unmatched junction bases numbered 6, after V lost 8 bases and J lost 8 bases. This CDR3 spans 13 amino acids.

This clonotype was observed a handful of times. This chain uses TRBV6-2 or TRBV6-3 with TRBJ2-2, with TRBD2 matching over 11 bases. The CDR3 has 18 amino acids. V dropped 4 bases and J dropped 3; count of bases not matched to a gene: 10. Germline CDR1 is MNHEY and CDR2 is SVGEGT. CDR3 loop: CASSSPLGSGRDTGELFF. The DNA of the CDR3 is TGTGCCAGCAGTTCCCCGCTGGGTAGCGGGAGGGACACCGGGGAGCTGTTTTTT.

This chain uses TRBV12-3 or TRBV12-4 with TRBJ1-5; D ambiguous. The CDR3 is made up of 14 amino acids. Trimming pared 6 bases from V and 4 bases from J, leaving 13 bases between. CDR3 loop: CASSKMTLNQPQHF. The CDR3, as DNA: TGTGCCAGCAGCAAAATGACTCTTAATCAGCCCCAGCATTTT.

This chain links TRBV20-1 with TRBJ2-3, with D unclear. The CDR3 totals 15 residues. The germline gives CDR1 DFQATT, CDR2 SNEGSKA (reference sequence). Trimming stripped 6 bases from V and 2 bases from J, with 18 bases between. CDR3 region: CSALESVNPTDTQYF. The CDR3 nucleotides are TGCAGTGCCCTAGAATCGGTAAACCCCACAGATACGCAGTATTTT.

This rearrangement joins TRBV5-1 to TRBJ2-3; D may be TRBD2 (6 bases). This CDR3 region has 15 residues. The V gene lost 6 bases and the J gene lost 1 base, with 15 bases spanning the gap. In germline, CDR1 is SGHRS, CDR2 YFSETQ. The CDR3 bases are TGCGCCAGCAAGGGGTCGACTAGGGGCACAGATACGCAGTATTTT. Translating gives CASKGSTRGTDTQYF.

This clonotype was found a few times. The rearrangement uses TRBV19 and TRBJ2-7; D call uncertain. V was pared by 0 bases and J by 4 bases, with 16 bases between. The CDR3 runs 16 residues. Germline values: CDR1 LNHDA, CDR2 SQIVND (reference sequence). The chain's CDR3 is CASSIDRSSFLYEQYF. CDR3 DNA sequence: TGTGCCAGTAGTATAGATCGAAGCAGCTTCTTGTACGAGCAGTACTTC.

The chain has TRBV24-1 and TRBJ2-1; TRBD2 agrees at 11 bases. The CDR3 has 14 amino acids. J gave up 7 bases and V 8 bases, and 6 bases lay outside the gene matches. Germline CDR1 and CDR2: KGHDR and SFDVKD. This CDR3 reads CATITSGGINEQFF. Written as DNA, the CDR3 is TGTGCCACCATCACTAGCGGGGGCATTAATGAGCAGTTCTTC.

The chain couples TRBV6-2 or TRBV6-3 to TRBJ1-1, with D possibly being TRBD1 (6 bases). V lost 6 bases and J 4 bases, leaving 18 bases between the germline ends. The CDR3 is 15 residues long. CDR1 and CDR2 (germline): MNHEY, SVGEGT. In nucleotides, the CDR3 is TGTGCCAGCAGCAAACAGGGCAGAGGATTCACTGAAGCTTTCTTT. Protein sequence: CASSKQGRGFTEAFF.

The table lists this clonotype with a few counts. The rearrangement joins TRBV7-9 to TRBJ1-4; 8 nucleotides align to TRBD1. The CDR3 totals 16 residues. V dropped 5 bases and J dropped 8; count of bases not matched to a gene: 13. Per the germline V gene, CDR1 is SEHNR and CDR2 is FQNEAQ (reference sequence). CDR3 in amino acids: CASSVSRDRQREKLFF. The DNA for the CDR3 is TGTGCCAGCAGCGTAAGCCGGGACAGGCAACGGGAAAAACTGTTTTTT.

This clonotype has more than one count but fewer than ten. The V and J genes are TRBV7-9 and TRBJ1-1; D not resolved. The V end was cut by 4 bases, the J end by 4 bases, with 19 bases between. Germline assignment: CDR1 SEHNR and CDR2 FQNEAQ (reference sequence). The CDR3 contains 16 residues. The CDR3 DNA reads TGTGCCAGCAGCTCCCACGCCGGACTGCAACGCACTGAAGCTTTCTTT. The encoded protein is CASSSHAGLQRTEAFF.

V usage is TRBV19 and J usage is TRBJ1-5; D unclear. The CDR3 totals 13 residues. V was shortened by 4 bases and J by 4 bases, with 8 bases between the two germline ends. Germline CDR1 and CDR2: LNHDA and SQIVND (reference sequence). CDR3 sequence reads: CASSTGRNQPQHF. CDR3 coding DNA: TGTGCCAGTAGTACTGGCCGAAATCAGCCCCAGCATTTT.

This chain joins TRBV30 and TRBJ1-5, with D hard to call. The germline CDR1 and CDR2 sequences are GTSNPN and SVGIG (reference sequence). The V gene lost 3 bases and the J gene lost 9 bases, with 15 bases spanning the gap. The CDR3 runs to 13 residues. CDR3 nucleotide sequence: TGTGCCTGGAGCAAAGAGACCTCGGGGCCCCAGCATTTT. Encoded protein: CAWSKETSGPQHF.

V usage is TRBV5-5 and J usage is TRBJ2-7; no clear D. V dropped 1 base and J dropped 11 bases, with 16 bases sitting between them. The CDR3 runs to 13 residues. Germline CDR1 SGHKS, CDR2 YYEKEE (reference sequence). CDR3 sequence reads: CASSLLPQEIEYF. The CDR3 DNA is TGTGCCAGCAGCTTGTTACCCCAGGAGATAGAGTACTTC.

This clonotype was seen a few times. CDR3 sequence: CASSLWRGDTEAFF. CDR3 sequence (DNA): TGTGCCAGCAGTTTGTGGAGGGGGGATACTGAAGCTTTCTTT. The genes are TRBV12-3 or TRBV12-4 and TRBJ1-1; possibly TRBD1 for D (6 bases). The CDR3 sequence is 14 residues long. The ends were cut back, 3 bases at V and 5 bases at J, with 13 bases in the middle.